The clone carrying this TCR beta chain has only a few counts. A multiplex PCR was run with 60 Vbeta primers and 13 Jbeta primers. Assay used: immunoSEQ multiplex PCR; TCRdb lists only in-frame clones, some missing. The repertoire includes more than 80,000 clones, less than 80% of them detected once, and around 16% sits in the top ten. This record belongs to a study of cytomegalovirus exposure and HLA in healthy donors. The CDR3 runs 15 residues. The germline V and J ends were trimmed by 1 base and 4 bases, with 10 bases remaining between them. Germline V gene sequence: CDR1 SGHTA, CDR2 FQGNSA. This sequence joins TRBV7-2 and TRBJ2-2; the D is unclear. This receptor was identified in a woman in her thirties or forties in good health and CMV-seropositive. The sample taken for sequencing was PBMCs. CDR3 in amino acids: CASSLVPRFTGELFF. CDR3 sequence (DNA): TGTGCCAGCAGCTTAGTACCGCGGTTCACCGGGGAGCTGTTTTTT.